This TCR beta chain was retrieved from a study of T cells expressing NK-cell markers. TCRdb reanalyzed the 5' RACE reads and collapses them to one entry per CDR3 protein, without DNA. The sample spans under 200,000 distinct CDR3 sequences; the ten largest clones claim 15% to 20%. This CDR3 comprises 16 residues. Germline V gene lookup returns CDR1 SGHKS and CDR2 YYEKEE (reference sequence). The TCR originated in a woman aged 18 to 69 in good health. V is TRBV5-5 and J is TRBJ2-1. Sequencing was carried out using blood T cells: a sorted CD56 or NKG2C T cell subset, CD4+ or CD8+ T cells, or bulk PBMC T cells (not recorded which). The CDR3 spells CASSLAGNQAYNEQFF.